This T cell receptor beta chain was observed in a study of cytomegalovirus exposure and HLA in healthy donors. Use of 60 Vbeta and 13 Jbeta primers characterized the PCR. Only in-frame clones appear in the TCRdb table, and some are missing; sequencing was by immunoSEQ multiplex PCR. The table has 95,000 to 100,000 clones, under 85% seen once. The J segment lost 6 bases and the V segment lost 0 bases, leaving 4 bases of the junction unmatched. Germline assignment: CDR1 MNHEY and CDR2 SMNVEV (reference sequence). The CDR3 runs to 14 residues. V usage is TRBV27 and J usage is TRBJ2-7; 8 bases agree with TRBD1. The sample comprised PBMCs. This TCR came from a female donor in good health and CMV-seropositive. This CDR3 reads CASSLSGQGGEQYF. The DNA for the CDR3 is TGTGCCAGCAGTTTATCAGGACAGGGAGGCGAGCAGTACTTC.